This T cell receptor (beta chain) came from a study of OX40 agonist ivuxolimab in advanced cancers. Study information: Partial responses occurred in Three dose-escalation patients, one with hepatocellular carcinoma and two with cutaneous melanoma. Study conclusions and caveats: CD8+ T cells averaged more expanded clones than CD4+. CD4+ and CD8+ blood T cells expanded clonally by week 6 at 0.1 to 3.0 mg/kg.

With regard to this clone: Its antigen is not identified.

This table comes from immunoSEQ multiplex PCR, and its TCRdb copy is limited to in-frame clones, with some not included. The sample yields 67,000 or so clones, around four fifths seen once. Patients had blood sampled at baseline and again on cycle 4 day 1 and cycle 7 day 1. V was cut by 5 bases and J by 7 bases, with 21 bases left in between. Germline values: CDR1 MDHEN, CDR2 SYDVKM. CDR3 length: 15 residues. The TCR originated in an adult with an advanced solid tumor such as melanoma, head and neck, liver or kidney cancer. The sequencing here drew on CD4+ or CD8+ T cells sorted from blood, taken in a trial of the OX40 agonist ivuxolimab. V gene TRBV28 combines with J gene TRBJ2-7, with D possibly called TRBD1 or TRBD2 (7 bases each). CDR3: CASSLRLTGEGEQYF. CDR3 in DNA: TGTGCCAGCAGTCTCCGCCTTACAGGGGAGGGGGAGCAGTACTTC.